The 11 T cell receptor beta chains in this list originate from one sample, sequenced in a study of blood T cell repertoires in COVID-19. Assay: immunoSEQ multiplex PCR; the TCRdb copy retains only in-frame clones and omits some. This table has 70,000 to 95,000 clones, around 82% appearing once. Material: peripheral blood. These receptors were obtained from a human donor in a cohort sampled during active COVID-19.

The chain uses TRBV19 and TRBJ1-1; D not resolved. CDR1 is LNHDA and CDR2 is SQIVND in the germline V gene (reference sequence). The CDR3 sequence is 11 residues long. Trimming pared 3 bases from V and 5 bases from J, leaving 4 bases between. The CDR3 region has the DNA TGTGCCAGTAGTATCGTTACTGAAGCTTTCTTT. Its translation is CASSIVTEAFF.

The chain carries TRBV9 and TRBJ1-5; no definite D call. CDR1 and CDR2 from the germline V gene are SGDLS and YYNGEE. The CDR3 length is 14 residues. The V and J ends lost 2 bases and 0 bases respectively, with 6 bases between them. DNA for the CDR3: TGTGCCAGCAGCGTTGGCGGTAGCAATCAGCCCCAGCATTTT. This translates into CASSVGGSNQPQHF.

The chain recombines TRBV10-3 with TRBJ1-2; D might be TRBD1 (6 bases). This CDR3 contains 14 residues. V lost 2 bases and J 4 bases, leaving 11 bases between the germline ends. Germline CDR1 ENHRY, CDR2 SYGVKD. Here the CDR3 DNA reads TGTGCCATCAGTGAGCAGGGGAGTGGCTATGGCTACACCTTC. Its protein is CAISEQGSGYGYTF.

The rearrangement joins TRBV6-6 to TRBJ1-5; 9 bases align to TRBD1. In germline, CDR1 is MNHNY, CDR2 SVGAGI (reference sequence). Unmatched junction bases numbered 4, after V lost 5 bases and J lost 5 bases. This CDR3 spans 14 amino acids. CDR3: CASSPGQGYQPQHF. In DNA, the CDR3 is TGTGCCAGCAGTCCTGGACAGGGGTATCAGCCCCAGCATTTT.

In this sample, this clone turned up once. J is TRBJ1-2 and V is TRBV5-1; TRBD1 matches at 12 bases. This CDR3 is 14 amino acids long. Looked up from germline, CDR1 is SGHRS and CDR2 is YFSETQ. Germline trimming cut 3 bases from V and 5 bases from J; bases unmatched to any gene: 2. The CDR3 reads CASSWDRGQYGYTF. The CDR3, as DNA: TGCGCCAGCAGCTGGGACAGGGGGCAATATGGCTACACCTTC.

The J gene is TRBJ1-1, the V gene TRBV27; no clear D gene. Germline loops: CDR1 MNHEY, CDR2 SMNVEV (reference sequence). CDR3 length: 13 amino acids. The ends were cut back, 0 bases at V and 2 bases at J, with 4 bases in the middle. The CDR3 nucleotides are TGTGCCAGCAGTTTATCTCGTAACACTGAAGCTTTCTTT. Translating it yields CASSLSRNTEAFF.

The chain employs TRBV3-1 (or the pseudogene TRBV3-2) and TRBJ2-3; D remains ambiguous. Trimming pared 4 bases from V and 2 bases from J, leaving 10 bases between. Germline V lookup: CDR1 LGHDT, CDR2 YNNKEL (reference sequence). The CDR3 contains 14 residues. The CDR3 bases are TGTGCCAGCAGCCCCGGTTTGCCCACAGATACGCAGTATTTT. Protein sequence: CASSPGLPTDTQYF.

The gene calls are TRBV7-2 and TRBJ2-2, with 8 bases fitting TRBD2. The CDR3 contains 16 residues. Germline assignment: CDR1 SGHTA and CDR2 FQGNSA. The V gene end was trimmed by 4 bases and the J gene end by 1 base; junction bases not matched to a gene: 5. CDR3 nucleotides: TGTGCCAGCAGCTGGGTAGCGGGGATGAACACCGGGGAGCTGTTTTTT. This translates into CASSWVAGMNTGELFF. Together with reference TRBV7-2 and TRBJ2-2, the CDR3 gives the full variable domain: GAGVSQSPSNKVTEKGKDVELRCDPISGHTALYWYRQSLGQGLEFLIYFQGNSAPDKSGLPSDRFSAERTGGSVSTLTIQRTQQEDSAVYLCASSWVAGMNTGELFFGEGSRLTVL.

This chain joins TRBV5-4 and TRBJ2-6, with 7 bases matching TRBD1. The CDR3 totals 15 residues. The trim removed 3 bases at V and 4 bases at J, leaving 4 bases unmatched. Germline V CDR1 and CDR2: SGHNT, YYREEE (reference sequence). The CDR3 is CASSYTGVGANVLTF. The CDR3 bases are TGTGCCAGCAGCTACACAGGGGTCGGGGCCAACGTCCTGACTTTC.

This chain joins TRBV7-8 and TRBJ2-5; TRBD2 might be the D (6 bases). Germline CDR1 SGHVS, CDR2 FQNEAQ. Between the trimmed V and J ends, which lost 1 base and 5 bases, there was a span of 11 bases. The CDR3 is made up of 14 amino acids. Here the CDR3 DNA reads TGTGCCAGCAGCTTAGGGCGGGGATTGGAGACCCAGTACTTC. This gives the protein CASSLGRGLETQYF.

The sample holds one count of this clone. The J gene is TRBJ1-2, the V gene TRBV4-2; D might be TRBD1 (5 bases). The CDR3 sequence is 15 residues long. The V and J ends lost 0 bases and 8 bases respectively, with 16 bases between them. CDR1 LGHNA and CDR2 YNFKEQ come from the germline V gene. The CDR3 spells CASSQDQTGSIGYTF. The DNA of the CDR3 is TGTGCCAGCAGCCAAGATCAAACAGGTTCTATAGGCTACACCTTC.